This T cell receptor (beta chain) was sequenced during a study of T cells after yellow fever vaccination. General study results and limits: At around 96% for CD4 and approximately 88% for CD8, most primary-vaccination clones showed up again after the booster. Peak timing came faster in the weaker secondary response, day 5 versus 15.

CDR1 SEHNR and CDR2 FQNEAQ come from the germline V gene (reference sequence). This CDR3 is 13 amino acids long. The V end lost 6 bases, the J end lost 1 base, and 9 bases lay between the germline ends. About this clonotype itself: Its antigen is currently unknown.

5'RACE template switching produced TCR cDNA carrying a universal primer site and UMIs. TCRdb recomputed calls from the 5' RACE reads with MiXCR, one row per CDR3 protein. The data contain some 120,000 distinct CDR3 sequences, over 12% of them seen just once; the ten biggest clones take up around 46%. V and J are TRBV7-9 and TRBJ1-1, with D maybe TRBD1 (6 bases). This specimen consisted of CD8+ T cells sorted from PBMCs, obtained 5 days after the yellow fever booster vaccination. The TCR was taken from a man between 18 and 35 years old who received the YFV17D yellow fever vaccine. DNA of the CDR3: TGTGCCAGCAGGAAAGGGGGGAACACTGAAGCTTTCTTT. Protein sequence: CASRKGGNTEAFF.